The present T cell receptor beta chain was sequenced within a study of T cell responses to AZD1222 COVID-19 vaccine. Profiling relied on immunoSEQ multiplex PCR, and the TCRdb table lists in-frame clones only, not all of them. This sample has around 120,000 clones, with around 89% found just once. In regard to this clone: Its specificity is not known.

Germline V lookup: CDR1 SGHNT, CDR2 YYREEE (reference sequence). This CDR3 is built from 16 residues. V was pared by 0 bases and J by 0 bases, with 10 bases between. General observations from the study: Reports indicate that nearly half of spike-specific TCRs are directed at unmutated variant regions. Most donors were white British, females outnumbered males, and clonal diversity was possibly underestimated. Following two doses of AZD1222, Spike-specific TCR breadth and depth rose.

The sequence came from an adult in good health. This sample comprised peripheral blood, obtained on day 0 of MenACWY control vaccination. This chain links TRBV5-4 with TRBJ1-3; D call uncertain. The DNA for the CDR3 is TGTGCCAGCAGCTTGGCGGGCCATAACTCTGGAAACACCATATATTTT. Translating it yields CASSLAGHNSGNTIYF.